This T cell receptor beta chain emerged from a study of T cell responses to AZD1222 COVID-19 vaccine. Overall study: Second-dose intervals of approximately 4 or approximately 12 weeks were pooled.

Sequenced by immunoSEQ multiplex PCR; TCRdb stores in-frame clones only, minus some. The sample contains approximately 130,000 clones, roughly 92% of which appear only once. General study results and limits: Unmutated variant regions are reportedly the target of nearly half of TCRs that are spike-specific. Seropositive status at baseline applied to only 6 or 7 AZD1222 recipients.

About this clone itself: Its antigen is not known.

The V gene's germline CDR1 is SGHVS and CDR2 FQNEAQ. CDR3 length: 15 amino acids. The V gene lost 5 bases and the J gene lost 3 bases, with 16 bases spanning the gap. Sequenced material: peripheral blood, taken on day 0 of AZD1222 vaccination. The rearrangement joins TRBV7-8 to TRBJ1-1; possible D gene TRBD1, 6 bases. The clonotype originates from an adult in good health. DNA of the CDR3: TGTGCCAGCAGCCGGGGGGCTGGACGAGACACTGAAGCTTTCTTT. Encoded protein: CASSRGAGRDTEAFF.